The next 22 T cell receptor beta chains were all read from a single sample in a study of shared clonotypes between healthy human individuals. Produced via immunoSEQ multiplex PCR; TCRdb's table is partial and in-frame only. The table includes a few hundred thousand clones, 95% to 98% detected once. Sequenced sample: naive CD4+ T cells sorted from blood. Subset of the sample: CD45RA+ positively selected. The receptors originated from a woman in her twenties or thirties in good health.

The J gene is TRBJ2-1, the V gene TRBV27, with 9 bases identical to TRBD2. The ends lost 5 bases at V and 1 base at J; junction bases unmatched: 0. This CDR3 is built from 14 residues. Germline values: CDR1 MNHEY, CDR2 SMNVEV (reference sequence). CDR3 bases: TGTGCCAGCAGTACTAGCGGGTCCTACAATGAGCAGTTCTTC. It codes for CASSTSGSYNEQFF.

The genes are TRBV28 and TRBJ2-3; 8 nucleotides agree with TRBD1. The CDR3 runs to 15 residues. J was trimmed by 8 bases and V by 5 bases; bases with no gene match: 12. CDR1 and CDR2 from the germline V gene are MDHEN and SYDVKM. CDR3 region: CASSLQTGEASTQYF. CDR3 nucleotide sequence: TGTGCCAGCAGTCTACAGACAGGGGAGGCGAGTACGCAGTATTTT.

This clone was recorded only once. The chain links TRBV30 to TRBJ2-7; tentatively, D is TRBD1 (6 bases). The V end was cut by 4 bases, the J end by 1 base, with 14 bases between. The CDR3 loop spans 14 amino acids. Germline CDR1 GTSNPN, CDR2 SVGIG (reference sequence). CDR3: CAWNRGGRSYEQYF. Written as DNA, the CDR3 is TGTGCCTGGAATAGAGGGGGTCGATCCTACGAGCAGTACTTC.

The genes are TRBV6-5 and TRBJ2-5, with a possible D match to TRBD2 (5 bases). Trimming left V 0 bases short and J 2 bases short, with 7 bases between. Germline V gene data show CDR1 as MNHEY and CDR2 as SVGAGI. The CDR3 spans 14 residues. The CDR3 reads CASSYSDSQETQYF. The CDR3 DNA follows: TGTGCCAGCAGTTACTCGGACTCTCAAGAGACCCAGTACTTC.

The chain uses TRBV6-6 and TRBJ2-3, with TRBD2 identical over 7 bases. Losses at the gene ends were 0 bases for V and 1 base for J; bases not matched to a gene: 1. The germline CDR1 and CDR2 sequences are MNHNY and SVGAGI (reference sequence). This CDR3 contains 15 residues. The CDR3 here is CASSYSSGGTDTQYF. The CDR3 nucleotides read TGTGCCAGCAGTTACTCGAGCGGGGGCACAGATACGCAGTATTTT.

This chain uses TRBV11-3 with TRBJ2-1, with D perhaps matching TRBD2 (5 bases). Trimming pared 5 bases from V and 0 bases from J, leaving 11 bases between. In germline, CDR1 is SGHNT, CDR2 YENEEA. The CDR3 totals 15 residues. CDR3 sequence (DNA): TGTGCCAGCAGCCTCACTAGTAGCTCCTACAATGAGCAGTTCTTC. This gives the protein CASSLTSSSYNEQFF.

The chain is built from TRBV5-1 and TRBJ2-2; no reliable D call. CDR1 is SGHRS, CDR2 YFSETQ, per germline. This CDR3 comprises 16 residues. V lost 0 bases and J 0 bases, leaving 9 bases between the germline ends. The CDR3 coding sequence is TGCGCCAGCAGCTTGGAGCAGGCTCCGAACACCGGGGAGCTGTTTTTT. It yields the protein CASSLEQAPNTGELFF.

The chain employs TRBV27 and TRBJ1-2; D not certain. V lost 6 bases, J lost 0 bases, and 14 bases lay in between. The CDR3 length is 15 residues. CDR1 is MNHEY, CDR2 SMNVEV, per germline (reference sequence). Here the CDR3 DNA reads TGTGCCAGCAGCGGCAGAGGAAGAGCTAACTATGGCTACACCTTC. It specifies CASSGRGRANYGYTF.

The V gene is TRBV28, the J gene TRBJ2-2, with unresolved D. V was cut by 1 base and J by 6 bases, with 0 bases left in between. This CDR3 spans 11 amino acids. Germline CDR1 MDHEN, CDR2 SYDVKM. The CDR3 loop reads CASSLSGELFF. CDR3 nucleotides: TGTGCCAGCAGTTTATCCGGGGAGCTGTTTTTT.

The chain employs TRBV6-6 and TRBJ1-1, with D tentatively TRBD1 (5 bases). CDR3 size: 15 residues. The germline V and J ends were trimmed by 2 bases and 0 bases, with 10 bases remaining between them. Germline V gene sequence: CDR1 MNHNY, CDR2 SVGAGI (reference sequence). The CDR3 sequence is CASSYSVRVNTEAFF. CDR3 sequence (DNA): TGTGCCAGCAGTTACAGTGTCAGGGTGAACACTGAAGCTTTCTTT.

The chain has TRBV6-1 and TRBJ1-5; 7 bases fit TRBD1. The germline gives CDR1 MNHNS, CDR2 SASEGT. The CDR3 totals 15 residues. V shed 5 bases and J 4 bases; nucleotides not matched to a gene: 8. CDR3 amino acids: CASSLTGAVNQPQHF. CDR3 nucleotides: TGTGCCAGCAGTCTCACAGGGGCGGTTAATCAGCCCCAGCATTTT.

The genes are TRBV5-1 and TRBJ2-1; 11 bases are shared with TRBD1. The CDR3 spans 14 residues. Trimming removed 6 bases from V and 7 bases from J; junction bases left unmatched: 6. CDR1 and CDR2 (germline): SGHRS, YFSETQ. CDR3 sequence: CASTRTGGGNEQFF. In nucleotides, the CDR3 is TGCGCCAGCACCCGGACAGGGGGCGGAAATGAGCAGTTCTTC.

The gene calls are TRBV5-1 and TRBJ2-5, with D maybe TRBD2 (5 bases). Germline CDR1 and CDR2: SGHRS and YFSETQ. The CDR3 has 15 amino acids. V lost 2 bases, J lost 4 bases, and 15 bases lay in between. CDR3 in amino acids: CASSLRESAGETQYF. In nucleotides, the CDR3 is TGCGCCAGCAGCTTAAGGGAATCTGCGGGAGAGACCCAGTACTTC. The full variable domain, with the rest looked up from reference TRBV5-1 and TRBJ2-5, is KAGVTQTPRYLIKTRGQQVTLSCSPISGHRSVSWYQQTPGQGLQFLFEYFSETQRNKGNFPGRFSGRQFSNSRSEMNVSTLELGDSALYLCASSLRESAGETQYFGPGTRLLVL.

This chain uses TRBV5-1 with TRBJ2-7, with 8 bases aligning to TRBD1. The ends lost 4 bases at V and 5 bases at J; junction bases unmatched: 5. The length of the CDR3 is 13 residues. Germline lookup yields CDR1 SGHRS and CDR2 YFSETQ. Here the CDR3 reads CASSIGQGNEQYF. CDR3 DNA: TGCGCCAGCAGCATCGGACAGGGCAACGAGCAGTACTTC. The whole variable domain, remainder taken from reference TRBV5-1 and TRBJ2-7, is KAGVTQTPRYLIKTRGQQVTLSCSPISGHRSVSWYQQTPGQGLQFLFEYFSETQRNKGNFPGRFSGRQFSNSRSEMNVSTLELGDSALYLCASSIGQGNEQYFGPGTRLTVT.

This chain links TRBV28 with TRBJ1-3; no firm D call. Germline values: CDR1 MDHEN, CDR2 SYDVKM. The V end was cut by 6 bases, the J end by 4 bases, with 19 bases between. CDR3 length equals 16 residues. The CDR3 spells CASRPFLDIEGNTIYF. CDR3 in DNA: TGTGCCAGCAGGCCGTTCCTAGATATTGAGGGAAACACCATATATTTT.

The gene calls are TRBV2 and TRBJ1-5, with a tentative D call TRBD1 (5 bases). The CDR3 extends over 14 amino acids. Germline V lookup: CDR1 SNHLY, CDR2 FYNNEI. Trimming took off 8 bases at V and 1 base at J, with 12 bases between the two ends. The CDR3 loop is CASGGTLSNQPQHF. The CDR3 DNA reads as TGTGCCAGCGGGGGGACGTTGAGCAATCAGCCCCAGCATTTT.

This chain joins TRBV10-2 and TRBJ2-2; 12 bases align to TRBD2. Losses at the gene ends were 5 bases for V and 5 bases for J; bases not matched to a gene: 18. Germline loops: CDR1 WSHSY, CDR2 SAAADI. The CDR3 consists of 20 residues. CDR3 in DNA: TGCGCCAGCAGTTCGGGTCCTAGCGGGAGGGTTTGGAACTGGACCGGGGAGCTGTTTTTT. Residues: CASSSGPSGRVWNWTGELFF.

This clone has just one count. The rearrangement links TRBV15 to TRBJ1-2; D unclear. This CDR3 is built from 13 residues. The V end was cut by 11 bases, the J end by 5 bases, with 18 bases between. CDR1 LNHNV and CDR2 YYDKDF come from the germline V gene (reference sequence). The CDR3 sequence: CASRANRGYGYTF. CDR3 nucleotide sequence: TGTGCCTCCCGGGCCAATCGGGGTTATGGCTACACCTTC.

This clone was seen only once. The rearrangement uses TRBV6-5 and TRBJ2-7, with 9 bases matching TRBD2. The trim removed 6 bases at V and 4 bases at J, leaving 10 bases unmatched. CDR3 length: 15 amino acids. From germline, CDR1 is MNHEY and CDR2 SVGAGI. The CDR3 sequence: CASRHTSGPPYEQYF. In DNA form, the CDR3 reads TGTGCCAGCAGACATACTAGCGGGCCACCTTACGAGCAGTACTTC.

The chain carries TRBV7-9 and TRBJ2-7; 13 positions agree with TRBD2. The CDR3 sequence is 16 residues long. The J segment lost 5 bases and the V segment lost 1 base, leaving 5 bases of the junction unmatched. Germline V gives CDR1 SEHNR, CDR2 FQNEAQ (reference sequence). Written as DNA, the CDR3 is TGTGCCAGCAGCTTAGGCGGGACTAGCGGGAACCACGAGCAGTACTTC. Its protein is CASSLGGTSGNHEQYF.

CDR3 nucleotide sequence: TGCGCCAGCACCCGACACACTGAAGCTTTCTTT. Amino acid sequence: CASTRHTEAFF. This rearrangement joins TRBV23-1 to TRBJ1-1; no definite D call. TRBV23-1 is assigned to the ORF class and has an uncertain function. The CDR3 spans 11 residues. Trimming took 7 bases from V and 3 from J, leaving 6 bases between them.

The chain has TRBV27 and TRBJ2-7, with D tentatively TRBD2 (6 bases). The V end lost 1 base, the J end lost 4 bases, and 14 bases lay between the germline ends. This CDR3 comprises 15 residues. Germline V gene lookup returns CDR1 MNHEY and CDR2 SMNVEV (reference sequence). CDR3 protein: CASSLYPGEAYEQYF. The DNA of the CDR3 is TGTGCCAGCAGTTTATATCCGGGAGAGGCGTACGAGCAGTACTTC.